The 22 T cell receptor beta chains below all came from one sample that was sequenced in a study of T-cell reconstitution after alpha-beta-depleted transplantation in children. The library targeted TCRbeta and was prepared with unique molecular identifiers. TCRdb re-called the PCR reads with MiXCR, one entry per CDR3 protein. The top ten clones hold around 0.79% of a sample with hundreds of thousands of distinct CDR3 sequences, around 14% of them seen once. The sample consisted of PBMCs, taken before TCRalphabeta/CD19-depleted stem cell transplant. The receptors were sampled from a girl aged 2 to 9 with congenital amegakaryocytic thrombocytopenia, due to receive a stem cell transplant.

This clonotype was picked up many times. The V and J genes are TRBV14 and TRBJ2-2; D remains ambiguous. Germline CDR1 and CDR2: SGHDN and FVKESK. The V end lost 4 bases, the J end lost 6 bases, and 12 bases lay between the germline ends. CDR3 length: 14 residues. The CDR3 sequence is CASSPRLSAGELFF. The DNA for the CDR3 is TGTGCCAGCAGCCCTCGTTTGTCGGCCGGGGAGCTGTTTTTT.

This clonotype was detected only a few times. The genes are TRBV29-1 and TRBJ2-1; 12 positions match TRBD2. Germline loops: CDR1 SQVTM, CDR2 ANQGSEA. This CDR3 comprises 17 residues. V lost 5 bases and J lost 0; bases outside the gene matches: 8. The CDR3 DNA reads as TGCAGCGTTTGGACTAGCGGGATAGTTCGCTCCTACAATGAGCAGTTCTTC. This codes for CSVWTSGIVRSYNEQFF.

This clonotype was seen repeatedly, ten times or more. V and J are TRBV4-2 and TRBJ2-5; 7 nucleotides align to TRBD2. Germline V gene sequence: CDR1 LGHNA, CDR2 YNFKEQ. With V trimmed by 3 bases and J by 4 bases, 20 bases remained unmatched. CDR3 length: 19 amino acids. For the CDR3, the DNA is TGTGCCAGCAGCCACCATATTTATTCCAAGGGAGGGCCTCGAGAGACCCAGTACTTC. It translates to CASSHHIYSKGGPRETQYF.

This clonotype was detected only a few times. J is TRBJ2-1 and V is TRBV15; TRBD2 aligns across 10 bases. The CDR3 runs to 19 residues. The junction had 14 bases not matched to a gene; V was cut back by 0 bases and J by 6 bases. The germline CDR1 and CDR2 sequences are LNHNV and YYDKDF (reference sequence). The CDR3 nucleotides read TGTGCCACCAGCAGAGACTGGGGGACTAGCGCATCCGACCCCAATGAGCAGTTCTTC. It codes for CATSRDWGTSASDPNEQFF.

This clonotype was seen many times. This chain connects TRBV20-1 to TRBJ2-3; D is undetermined. Germline CDR1 reads DFQATT; CDR2 reads SNEGSKA (reference sequence). The CDR3 length is 14 residues. V dropped 7 bases and J dropped 1 base, with 15 bases sitting between them. The CDR3 is CSGFKAGRTDTQYF. CDR3 in DNA: TGCAGTGGTTTCAAGGCAGGCCGCACAGATACGCAGTATTTT.

This clonotype was counted many times. This rearrangement joins TRBV29-1 to TRBJ2-1; possible D gene TRBD1, 6 bases. The length of the CDR3 is 10 residues. Germline V gene data show CDR1 as SQVTM and CDR2 as ANQGSEA. V gave up 6 bases and J gave up 9 bases, with 9 bases separating them. The CDR3 reads CSVRGIEQFF. The CDR3 nucleotides are TGCAGCGTGAGGGGGATTGAGCAGTTCTTC.

Comment on this clonotype: A read error may explain this, as a much larger clone is one base away. The chain is built from TRBV6-1 and TRBJ2-3; TRBD1 or TRBD2 may be the D gene (6 bases each). The CDR3 is made up of 14 amino acids. Per germline, CDR1 MNHNS and CDR2 SASEGT. The V end lost 5 bases, the J end lost 8 bases, and 17 bases lay between the germline ends. The CDR3 spells CASSRGLADGTQYF. In nucleotides, the CDR3 is TGTGCCAGCAGTCGGGGGCTAGCAGACGGTACGCAGTATTTT.

In its sample, this clonotype was seen many times. The chain carries TRBV10-3 and TRBJ2-3; 11 nucleotides agree with TRBD2. The V gene's germline CDR1 is ENHRY and CDR2 SYGVKD. The CDR3 length is 22 residues. The V gene end was trimmed by 3 bases and the J gene end by 5 bases; junction bases not matched to a gene: 25. The CDR3 coding sequence is TGTGCCATCAGTGATACCATAGCGGGAGGGCCTTTTTACGAGGGTGACGAAGATACGCAGTATTTT. Translated, it gives CAISDTIAGGPFYEGDEDTQYF.

This clonotype was detected only a few times. The chain employs TRBV5-1 and TRBJ2-1; 14 nucleotides match TRBD2. This CDR3 has 14 amino acids. Germline CDR1 is SGHRS and CDR2 is YFSETQ. V lost 4 bases to trimming and J lost 15 bases; unmatched junction nucleotides: 9. CDR3 bases: TGCGCCAGCAGCAGAGGACTAGCGGGAGGCCCCTGGTTCTTC. Its translation: CASSRGLAGGPWFF.

This clonotype was seen only a few times. This rearrangement joins TRBV5-1 to TRBJ2-3; 10 bases align to TRBD2. V dropped 5 bases and J dropped 2; count of bases not matched to a gene: 5. The CDR3 sequence is 15 residues long. CDR1 SGHRS and CDR2 YFSETQ come from the germline V gene. Here the CDR3 DNA reads TGCGCCAGCAGACCCCTAGCGGGAGCCACAGATACGCAGTATTTT. Translation: CASRPLAGATDTQYF.

The J gene is TRBJ2-2, the V gene TRBV12-3 or TRBV12-4; no reliable D call. V was cut by 7 bases and J by 0 bases, with 12 bases left in between. This CDR3 has 15 amino acids. CDR3 amino acids: CASTLRAANTGELFF. CDR3 in DNA: TGTGCCAGCACCCTCCGGGCAGCGAACACCGGGGAGCTGTTTTTT.

This clonotype was counted ten times or more. The chain carries TRBV5-5 and TRBJ1-6; maybe TRBD1 (5 bases). The CDR3 consists of 14 residues. In germline, CDR1 is SGHKS, CDR2 YYEKEE (reference sequence). Trimming removed 4 bases from V and 4 bases from J, with 9 bases in between. CDR3 coding DNA: TGTGCCAGCAGCACCGGGACTTATAATTCACCCCTCCACTTT. As protein: CASSTGTYNSPLHF.

The sample holds many counts of this clonotype. V is TRBV5-1 and J is TRBJ2-1; 12 bases match TRBD1. With 0 bases clipped from V and 9 bases from J, the junction kept 7 bases outside the gene matches. There are 16 residues in the CDR3. Germline assignment: CDR1 SGHRS and CDR2 YFSETQ. CDR3 sequence (DNA): TGCGCCAGCAGCTTGGCCGGGACAGGGGGCCGTGGTGAGCAGTTCTTC. Protein product: CASSLAGTGGRGEQFF.

The sample holds a few counts of this clonotype. This chain connects TRBV15 to TRBJ2-1; 8 bases align to TRBD2. This CDR3 contains 14 residues. Per germline, CDR1 LNHNV and CDR2 YYDKDF (reference sequence). V dropped 5 bases and J dropped 6; count of bases not matched to a gene: 6. The DNA for the CDR3 is TGTGCCACCAGCCGGCTGAGCGGGAGCAATGAGCAGTTCTTC. Its protein product is CATSRLSGSNEQFF.

The chain couples TRBV5-1 to TRBJ2-2; D unresolved. The V gene's germline CDR1 is SGHRS and CDR2 YFSETQ. Trimming stripped 0 bases from V and 2 bases from J, with 14 bases between. The CDR3 has 17 residues. The CDR3 spells CASSLAPEWINTGELFF. The CDR3 DNA follows: TGCGCCAGCAGCTTGGCCCCTGAGTGGATCAACACCGGGGAGCTGTTTTTT.

This rearrangement joins TRBV19 to TRBJ2-5; 7 bases agree with TRBD2. The trim removed 6 bases at V and 8 bases at J, leaving 9 bases unmatched. Germline-derived CDR1 and CDR2 are LNHDA and SQIVND (reference sequence). This CDR3 region has 13 residues. CDR3 DNA sequence: TGTGCCAGTAGGCTAGGCGGGAGCGATACCCAGTACTTC. Translated, it gives CASRLGGSDTQYF.

This clonotype showed up many times. The genes are TRBV11-2 and TRBJ2-2; weak D call: TRBD1 (6 bases). There are 17 residues in the CDR3. CDR1 SGHAT and CDR2 FQNNGV come from the germline V gene. With 5 bases removed from V and 0 bases from J, the gap between germline ends came to 16 bases. Here the CDR3 reads CASSPLNRAPNTGELFF. For the CDR3, the DNA is TGTGCCAGCAGCCCCCTCAACAGGGCACCGAACACCGGGGAGCTGTTTTTT. Filled out from reference TRBV11-2 and TRBJ2-2, the complete variable domain reads EAGVAQSPRYKIIEKRQSVAFWCNPISGHATLYWYQQILGQGPKLLIQFQNNGVVDDSQLPKDRFSAERLKGVDSTLKIQPAKLEDSAVYLCASSPLNRAPNTGELFFGEGSRLTVL.

With respect to this clonotype: Just one base apart from a much larger clone, this may be a read error. J is TRBJ1-2 and V is TRBV29-1, with TRBD1 as a possible D gene (5 bases). The CDR3 is 14 amino acids. Germline V CDR1 and CDR2: SQVTM, ANQGSEA. CDR3 region: CSVGSGQGLYGDTF. The CDR3, as DNA: TGCAGCGTTGGGTCGGGGCAAGGGCTCTATGGCGACACCTTC.

The chain is built from TRBV12-3 or TRBV12-4 and TRBJ2-5; D uncertain. The CDR3 runs 14 residues. With 5 bases removed from V and 2 bases from J, the gap between germline ends came to 12 bases. CDR3 in amino acids: CASSRTGLQETQYF. In nucleotides, the CDR3 is TGTGCCAGCAGTCGAACGGGCTTGCAAGAGACCCAGTACTTC.

This clonotype came up many times. This chain joins TRBV20-1 and TRBJ2-1, with a weak D call TRBD2 (5 bases). The V gene's germline CDR1 is DFQATT and CDR2 SNEGSKA (reference sequence). V was shortened by 6 bases and J by 3 bases, with 12 bases between the two germline ends. This CDR3 contains 13 residues. CDR3 bases: TGCAGTGCGGCGGGCAGAATCTACAATGAGCAGTTCTTC. Its translation: CSAAGRIYNEQFF.

This clonotype was seen repeatedly, ten times or more. V and J are TRBV5-6 and TRBJ2-1; 8 nucleotides match TRBD1. CDR1 and CDR2 (germline): SGHDT, YYEEEE. The CDR3 has 14 residues. J was trimmed by 7 bases and V by 4 bases; bases with no gene match: 7. The CDR3 DNA reads TGTGCCAGCAGCGGAACCGGGACAGGTAATGAGCAGTTCTTC. Its protein product is CASSGTGTGNEQFF.

This clonotype was seen at least ten times. The CDR3 reads CSALFPSYNEQFF. For the CDR3, the DNA is TGCAGTGCTCTGTTCCCCTCCTACAATGAGCAGTTCTTC. This rearrangement joins TRBV20-1 to TRBJ2-1; D unresolved. The CDR3 runs to 13 residues. Trimming cost V 5 bases and J 0 bases, with 8 bases left between them. Germline-derived CDR1 and CDR2 are DFQATT and SNEGSKA (reference sequence).